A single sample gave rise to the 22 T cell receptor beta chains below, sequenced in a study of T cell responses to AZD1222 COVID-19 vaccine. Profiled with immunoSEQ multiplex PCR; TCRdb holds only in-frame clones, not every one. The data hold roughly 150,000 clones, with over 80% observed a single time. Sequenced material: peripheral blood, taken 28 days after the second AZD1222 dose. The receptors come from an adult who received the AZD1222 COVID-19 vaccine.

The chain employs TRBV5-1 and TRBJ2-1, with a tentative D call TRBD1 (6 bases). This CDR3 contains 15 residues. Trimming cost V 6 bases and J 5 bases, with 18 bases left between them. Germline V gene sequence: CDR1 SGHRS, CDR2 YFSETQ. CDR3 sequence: CASTFRDTEHNEQFF. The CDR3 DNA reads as TGCGCCAGCACATTCCGGGACACAGAACACAATGAGCAGTTCTTC.

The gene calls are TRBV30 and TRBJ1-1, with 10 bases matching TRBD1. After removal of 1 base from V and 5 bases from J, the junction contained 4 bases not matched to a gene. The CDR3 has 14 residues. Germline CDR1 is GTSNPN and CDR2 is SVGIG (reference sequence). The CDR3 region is CAWSADRGWTEAFF. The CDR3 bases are TGTGCCTGGAGTGCGGACAGGGGGTGGACTGAAGCTTTCTTT.

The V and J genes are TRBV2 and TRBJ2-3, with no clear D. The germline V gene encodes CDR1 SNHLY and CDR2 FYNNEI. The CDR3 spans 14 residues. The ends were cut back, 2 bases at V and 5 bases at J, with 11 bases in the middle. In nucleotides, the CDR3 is TGTGCCAGCAGTGAACCGGTCCTAAAAGATACGCAGTATTTT. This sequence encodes CASSEPVLKDTQYF.

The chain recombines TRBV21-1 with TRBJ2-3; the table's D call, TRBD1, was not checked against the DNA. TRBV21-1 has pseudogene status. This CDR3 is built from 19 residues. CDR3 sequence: CASSPEGQGSVHRADTQYF. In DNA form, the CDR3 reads TGTGCCAGCAGCCCAGAGGGACAGGGTTCAGTACACAGGGCAGATACGCAGTATTTT.

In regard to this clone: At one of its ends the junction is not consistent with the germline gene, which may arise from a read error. The CDR3 DNA reads as TGTGCCGGGAGGGGAAAGGCTAGCGGGGCTTATGAGCAGTTCTTC. Its translation is CAGRGKASGAYEQFF. V usage is TRBV30 and J usage is TRBJ2-1; 9 nucleotides agree with TRBD2. This CDR3 has 15 residues. In germline, CDR1 is GTSNPN, CDR2 SVGIG (reference sequence).

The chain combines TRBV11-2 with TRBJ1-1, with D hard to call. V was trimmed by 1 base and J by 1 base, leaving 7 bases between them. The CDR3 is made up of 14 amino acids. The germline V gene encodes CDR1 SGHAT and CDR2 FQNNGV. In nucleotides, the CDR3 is TGTGCCAGCAGCTTAGGGAACGCGAACACTGAAGCTTTCTTT. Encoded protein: CASSLGNANTEAFF.

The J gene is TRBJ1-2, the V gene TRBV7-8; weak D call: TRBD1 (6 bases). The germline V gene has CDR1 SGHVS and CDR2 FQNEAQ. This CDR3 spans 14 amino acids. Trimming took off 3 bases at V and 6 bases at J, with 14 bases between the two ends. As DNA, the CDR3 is TGTGCCAGCAGCTTCCTGACAGGTTTTGATGGCTACACCTTC. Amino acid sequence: CASSFLTGFDGYTF.

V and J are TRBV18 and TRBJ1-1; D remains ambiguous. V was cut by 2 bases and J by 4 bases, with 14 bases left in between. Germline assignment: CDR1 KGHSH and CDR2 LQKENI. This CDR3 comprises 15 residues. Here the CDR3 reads CASSPNPGRGTEAFF. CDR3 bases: TGTGCCAGCTCACCAAACCCCGGCCGGGGCACTGAAGCTTTCTTT.

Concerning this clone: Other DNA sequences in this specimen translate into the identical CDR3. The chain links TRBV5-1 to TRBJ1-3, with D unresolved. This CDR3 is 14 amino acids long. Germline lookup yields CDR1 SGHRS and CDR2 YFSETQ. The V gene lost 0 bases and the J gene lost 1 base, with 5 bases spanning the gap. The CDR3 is CASSLDSSGNTIYF. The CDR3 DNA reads TGCGCCAGCAGCTTGGACAGTTCTGGAAACACCATATATTTT.

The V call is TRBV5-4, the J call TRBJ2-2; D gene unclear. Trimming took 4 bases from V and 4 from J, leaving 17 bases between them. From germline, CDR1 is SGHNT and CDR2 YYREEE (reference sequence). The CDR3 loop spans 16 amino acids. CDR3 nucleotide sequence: TGTGCCAGCAGCCTCCGTGTGGTGGTGGGCACCGGGGAGCTGTTTTTT. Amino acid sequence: CASSLRVVVGTGELFF.

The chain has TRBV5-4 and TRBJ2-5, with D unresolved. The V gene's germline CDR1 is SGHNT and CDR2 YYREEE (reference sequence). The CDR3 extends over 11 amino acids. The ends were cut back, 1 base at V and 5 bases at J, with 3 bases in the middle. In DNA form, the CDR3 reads TGTGCCAGCAGCTTGTATGAGACCCAGTACTTC. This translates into CASSLYETQYF.

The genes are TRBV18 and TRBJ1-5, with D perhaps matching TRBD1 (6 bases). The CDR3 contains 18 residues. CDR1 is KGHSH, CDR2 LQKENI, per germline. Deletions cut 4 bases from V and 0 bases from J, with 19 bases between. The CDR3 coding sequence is TGTGCCAGCTCACAAACAGGGTCCATGGTAGATAGCAATCAGCCCCAGCATTTT. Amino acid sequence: CASSQTGSMVDSNQPQHF.

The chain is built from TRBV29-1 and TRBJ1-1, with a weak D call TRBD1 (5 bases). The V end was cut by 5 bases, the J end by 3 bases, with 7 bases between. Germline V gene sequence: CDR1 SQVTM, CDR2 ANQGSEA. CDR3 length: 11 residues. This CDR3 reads CSVPRDTEAFF. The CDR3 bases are TGCAGCGTTCCCAGGGACACTGAAGCTTTCTTT.

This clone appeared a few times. For the CDR3, the DNA is TGTGCCAGCAGTTTACCTTCGGGAGGGACGCTCGGCTACACCTTC. This translates into CASSLPSGGTLGYTF. The rearrangement joins TRBV3-1 (or the pseudogene TRBV3-2) to TRBJ1-2, with D perhaps TRBD1 (5 bases). The CDR3 contains 15 residues. Between the trimmed V and J ends, which lost 6 bases and 8 bases, there was a span of 22 bases. The germline CDR1 and CDR2 sequences are LGHDT and YNNKEL (reference sequence).

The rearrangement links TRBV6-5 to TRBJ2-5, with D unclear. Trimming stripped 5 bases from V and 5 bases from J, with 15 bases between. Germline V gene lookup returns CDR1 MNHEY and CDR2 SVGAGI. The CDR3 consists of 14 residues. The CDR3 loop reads CASSRTEDYETQYF. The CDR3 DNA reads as TGTGCCAGCAGTCGGACCGAGGATTACGAGACCCAGTACTTC.

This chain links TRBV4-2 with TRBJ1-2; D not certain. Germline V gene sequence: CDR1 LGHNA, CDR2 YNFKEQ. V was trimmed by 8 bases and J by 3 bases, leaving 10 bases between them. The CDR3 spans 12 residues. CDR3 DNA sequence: TGTGCCAGCCCAGACCGAGACTATGGCTACACCTTC. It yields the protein CASPDRDYGYTF.

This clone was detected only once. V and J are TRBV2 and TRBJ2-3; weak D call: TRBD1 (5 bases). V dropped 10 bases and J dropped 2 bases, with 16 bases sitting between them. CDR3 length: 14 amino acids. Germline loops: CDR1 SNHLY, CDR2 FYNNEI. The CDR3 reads CATQDSTFTDTQYF. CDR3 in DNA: TGTGCCACCCAAGACAGCACCTTCACAGATACGCAGTATTTT.

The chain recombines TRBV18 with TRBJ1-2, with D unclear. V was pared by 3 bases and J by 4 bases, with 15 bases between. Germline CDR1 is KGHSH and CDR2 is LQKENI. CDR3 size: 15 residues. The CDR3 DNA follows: TGTGCCAGCTCACCTGCCTCTCAGGTTAGCTATGGCTACACCTTC. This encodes CASSPASQVSYGYTF.

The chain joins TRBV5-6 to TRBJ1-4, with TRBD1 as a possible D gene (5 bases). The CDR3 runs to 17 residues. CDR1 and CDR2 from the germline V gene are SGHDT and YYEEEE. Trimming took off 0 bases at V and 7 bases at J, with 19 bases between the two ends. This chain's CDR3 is CASSLAPAGAASEKLFF. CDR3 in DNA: TGTGCCAGCAGCTTGGCGCCTGCCGGGGCGGCAAGTGAAAAACTGTTTTTT. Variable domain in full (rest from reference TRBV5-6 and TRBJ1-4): DAGVTQSPTHLIKTRGQQVTLRCSPKSGHDTVSWYQQALGQGPQFIFQYYEEEERQRGNFPDRFSGHQFPNYSSELNVNALLLGDSALYLCASSLAPAGAASEKLFFGSGTQLSVL.

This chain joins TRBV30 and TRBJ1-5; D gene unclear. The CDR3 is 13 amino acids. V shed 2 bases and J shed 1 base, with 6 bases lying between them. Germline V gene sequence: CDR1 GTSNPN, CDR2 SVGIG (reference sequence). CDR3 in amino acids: CAWSRRSNQPQHF. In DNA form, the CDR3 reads TGTGCCTGGAGTAGACGGAGCAATCAGCCCCAGCATTTT. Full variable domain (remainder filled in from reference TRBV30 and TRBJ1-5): SQTIHQWPATLVQPVGSPLSLECTVEGTSNPNLYWYRQAAGRGLQLLFYSVGIGQISSEVPQNLSASRPQDRQFILSSKKLLLSDSGFYLCAWSRRSNQPQHFGDGTRLSIL.

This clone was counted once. The CDR3 spells CASSEAQWGFDSPLHF. The CDR3 DNA sequence: TGTGCCAGCAGTGAAGCGCAATGGGGTTTTGATTCACCCCTCCACTTT. The rearrangement joins TRBV6-1 to TRBJ1-6; D is uncertain. Trimming removed 0 bases at V and 8 bases at J, with 14 bases between. Germline V gives CDR1 MNHNS, CDR2 SASEGT. The CDR3 totals 16 residues.

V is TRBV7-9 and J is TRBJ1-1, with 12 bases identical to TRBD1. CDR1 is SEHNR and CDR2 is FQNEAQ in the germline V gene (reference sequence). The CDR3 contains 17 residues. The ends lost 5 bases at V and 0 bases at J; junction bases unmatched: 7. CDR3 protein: CASSRDRGRWVNTEAFF. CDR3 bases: TGTGCCAGCAGCCGGGACAGGGGGCGGTGGGTGAACACTGAAGCTTTCTTT.